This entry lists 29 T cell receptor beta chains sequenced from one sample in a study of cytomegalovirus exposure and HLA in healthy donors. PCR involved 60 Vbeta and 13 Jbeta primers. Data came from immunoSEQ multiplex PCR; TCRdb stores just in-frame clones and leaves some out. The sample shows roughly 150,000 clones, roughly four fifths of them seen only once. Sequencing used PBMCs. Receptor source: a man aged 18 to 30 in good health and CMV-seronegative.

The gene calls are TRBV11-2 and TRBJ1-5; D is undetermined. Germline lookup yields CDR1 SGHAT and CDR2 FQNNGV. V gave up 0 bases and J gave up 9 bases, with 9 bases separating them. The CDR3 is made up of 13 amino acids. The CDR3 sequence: CASSLDQAGPQHF. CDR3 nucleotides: TGTGCCAGCAGCTTAGATCAGGCTGGGCCCCAGCATTTT.

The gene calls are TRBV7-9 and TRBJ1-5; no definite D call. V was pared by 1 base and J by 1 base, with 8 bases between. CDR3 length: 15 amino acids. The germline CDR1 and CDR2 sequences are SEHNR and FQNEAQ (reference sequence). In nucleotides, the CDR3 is TGTGCCAGCAGCTTAGGCTCTACGAGCAATCAGCCCCAGCATTTT. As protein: CASSLGSTSNQPQHF.

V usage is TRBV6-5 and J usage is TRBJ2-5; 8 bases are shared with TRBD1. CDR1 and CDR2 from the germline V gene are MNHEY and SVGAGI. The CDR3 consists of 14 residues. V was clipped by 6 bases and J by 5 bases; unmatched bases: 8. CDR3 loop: CASSLATGDETQYF. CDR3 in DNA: TGTGCCAGCAGCCTAGCGACAGGGGACGAGACCCAGTACTTC.

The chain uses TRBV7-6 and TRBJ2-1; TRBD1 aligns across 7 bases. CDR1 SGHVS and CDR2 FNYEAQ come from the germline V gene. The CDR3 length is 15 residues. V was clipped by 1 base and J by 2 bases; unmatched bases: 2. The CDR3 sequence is CASSLGQGAYNEQFF. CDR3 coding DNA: TGTGCCAGCAGCTTAGGGCAGGGGGCCTACAATGAGCAGTTCTTC.

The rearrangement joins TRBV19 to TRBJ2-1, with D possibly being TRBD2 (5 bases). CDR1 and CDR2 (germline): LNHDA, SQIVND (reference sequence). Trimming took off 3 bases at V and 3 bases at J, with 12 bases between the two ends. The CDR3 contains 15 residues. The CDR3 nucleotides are TGTGCCAGTAGTATTTGGGGAGTAAGCTACAATGAGCAGTTCTTC. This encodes CASSIWGVSYNEQFF.

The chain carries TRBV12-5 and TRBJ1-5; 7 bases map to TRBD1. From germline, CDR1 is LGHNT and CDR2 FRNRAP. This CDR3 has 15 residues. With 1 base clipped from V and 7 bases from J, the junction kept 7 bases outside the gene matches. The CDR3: CASGLGQGRRQPQHF. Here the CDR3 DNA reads TGTGCTAGTGGTTTGGGACAGGGTCGGAGACAGCCCCAGCATTTT.

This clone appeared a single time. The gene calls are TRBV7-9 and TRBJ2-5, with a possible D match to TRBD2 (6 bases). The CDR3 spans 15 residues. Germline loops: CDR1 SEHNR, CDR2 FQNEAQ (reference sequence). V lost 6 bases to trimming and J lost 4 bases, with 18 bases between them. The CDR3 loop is CASRYGGTRVETQYF. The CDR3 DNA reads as TGTGCCAGCAGATATGGCGGGACGAGGGTAGAGACCCAGTACTTC.

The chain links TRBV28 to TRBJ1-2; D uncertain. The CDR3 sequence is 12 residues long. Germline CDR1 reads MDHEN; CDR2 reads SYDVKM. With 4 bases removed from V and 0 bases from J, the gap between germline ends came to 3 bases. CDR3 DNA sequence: TGTGCCAGCAGTTCTACTAACTATGGCTACACCTTC. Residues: CASSSTNYGYTF.

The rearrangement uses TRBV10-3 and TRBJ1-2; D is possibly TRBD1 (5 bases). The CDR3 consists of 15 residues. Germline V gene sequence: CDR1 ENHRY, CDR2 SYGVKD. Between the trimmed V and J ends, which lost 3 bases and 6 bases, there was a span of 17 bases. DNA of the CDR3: TGTGCCATCAGTGACAGGGAAGAAAGGTACGATGGCTACACCTTC. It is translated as CAISDREERYDGYTF.

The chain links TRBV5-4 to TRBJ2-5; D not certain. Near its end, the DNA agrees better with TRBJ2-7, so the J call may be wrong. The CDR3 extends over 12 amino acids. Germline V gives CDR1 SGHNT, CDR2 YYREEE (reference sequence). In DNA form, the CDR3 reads TGTGCCAGCAGCTTGTCCACCTACGAGCAGTACTTC. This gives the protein CASSLSTYEQYF.

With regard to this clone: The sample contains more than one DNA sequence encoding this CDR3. The CDR3 sequence: CASSQDAGEQFF. For the CDR3, the DNA is TGTGCCAGCAGCCAAGATGCAGGGGAGCAGTTCTTC. The V and J genes are TRBV14 and TRBJ2-1; TRBD1 is a possible D gene (5 bases). The CDR3 is made up of 12 amino acids. Trimming shortened V by 0 bases and J by 10 bases, and 7 bases separated the two germline ends. CDR1 is SGHDN and CDR2 is FVKESK in the germline V gene.

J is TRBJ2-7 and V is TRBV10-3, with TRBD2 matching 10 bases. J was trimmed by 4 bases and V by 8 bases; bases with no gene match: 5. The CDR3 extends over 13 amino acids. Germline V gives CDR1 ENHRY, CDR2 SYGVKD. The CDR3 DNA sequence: TGTGCCATCCACGGACTAGCGGAATACGAGCAGTACTTC. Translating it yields CAIHGLAEYEQYF.

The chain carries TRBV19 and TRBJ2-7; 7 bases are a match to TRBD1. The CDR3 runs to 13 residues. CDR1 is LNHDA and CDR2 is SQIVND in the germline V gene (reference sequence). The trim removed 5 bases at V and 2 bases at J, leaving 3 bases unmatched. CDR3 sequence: CASSPGGPYEQYF. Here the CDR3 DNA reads TGTGCCAGTAGTCCAGGGGGTCCCTACGAGCAGTACTTC. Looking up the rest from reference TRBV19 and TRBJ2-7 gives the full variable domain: DGGITQSPKYLFRKEGQNVTLSCEQNLNHDAMYWYRQDPGQGLRLIYYSQIVNDFQKGDIAEGYSVSREKKESFPLTVTSAQKNPTAFYLCASSPGGPYEQYFGPGTRLTVT.

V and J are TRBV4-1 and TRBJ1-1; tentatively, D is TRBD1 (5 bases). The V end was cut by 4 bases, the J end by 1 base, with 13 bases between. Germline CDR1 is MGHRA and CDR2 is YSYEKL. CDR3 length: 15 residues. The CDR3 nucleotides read TGCGCCAGCAGCCTTGACCAGGGAGGGAACACTGAAGCTTTCTTT. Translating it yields CASSLDQGGNTEAFF.

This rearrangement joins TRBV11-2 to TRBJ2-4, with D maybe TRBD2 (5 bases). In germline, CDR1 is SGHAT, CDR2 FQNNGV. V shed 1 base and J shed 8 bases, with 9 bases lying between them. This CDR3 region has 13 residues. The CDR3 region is CASSLVFGDIQYF. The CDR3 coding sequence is TGTGCCAGCAGCTTAGTTTTCGGGGACATTCAGTACTTC.

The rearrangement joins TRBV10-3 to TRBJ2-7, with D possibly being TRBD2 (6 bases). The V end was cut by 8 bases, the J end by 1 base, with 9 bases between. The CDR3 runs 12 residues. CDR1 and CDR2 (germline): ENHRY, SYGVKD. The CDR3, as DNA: TGTGCCATCGCGGGGCATTCCTACGAGCAGTACTTC. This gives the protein CAIAGHSYEQYF.

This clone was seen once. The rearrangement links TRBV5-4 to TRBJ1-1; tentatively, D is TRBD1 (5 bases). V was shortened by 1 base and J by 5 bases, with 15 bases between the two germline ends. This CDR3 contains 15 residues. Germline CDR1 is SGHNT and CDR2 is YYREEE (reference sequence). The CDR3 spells CASSLSNWGGTEAFF. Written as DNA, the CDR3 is TGTGCCAGCAGCTTGTCCAATTGGGGGGGAACTGAAGCTTTCTTT.

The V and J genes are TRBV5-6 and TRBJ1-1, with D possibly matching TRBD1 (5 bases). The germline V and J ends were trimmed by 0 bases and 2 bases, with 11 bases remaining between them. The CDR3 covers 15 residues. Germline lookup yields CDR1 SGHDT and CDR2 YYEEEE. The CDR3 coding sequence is TGTGCCAGCAGCTTGGGACAGCAGTTTAACACTGAAGCTTTCTTT. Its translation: CASSLGQQFNTEAFF.

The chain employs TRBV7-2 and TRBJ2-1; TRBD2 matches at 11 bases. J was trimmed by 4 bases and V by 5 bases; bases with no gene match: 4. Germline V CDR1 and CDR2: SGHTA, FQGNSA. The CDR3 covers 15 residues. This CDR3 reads CASSTGTSGYNEQFF. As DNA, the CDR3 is TGTGCCAGCAGCACCGGGACTAGCGGTTACAATGAGCAGTTCTTC.

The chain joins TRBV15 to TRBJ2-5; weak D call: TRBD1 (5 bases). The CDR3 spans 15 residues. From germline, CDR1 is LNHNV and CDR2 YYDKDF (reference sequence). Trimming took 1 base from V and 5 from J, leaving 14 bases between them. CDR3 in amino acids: CATSRGNGAGETQYF. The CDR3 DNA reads TGTGCCACCAGCAGAGGGAATGGGGCAGGGGAGACCCAGTACTTC. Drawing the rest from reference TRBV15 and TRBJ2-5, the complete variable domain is DAMVIQNPRYQVTQFGKPVTLSCSQTLNHNVMYWYQQKSSQAPKLLFHYYDKDFNNEADTPDNFQSRRPNTSFCFLDIRSPGLGDTAMYLCATSRGNGAGETQYFGPGTRLLVL.

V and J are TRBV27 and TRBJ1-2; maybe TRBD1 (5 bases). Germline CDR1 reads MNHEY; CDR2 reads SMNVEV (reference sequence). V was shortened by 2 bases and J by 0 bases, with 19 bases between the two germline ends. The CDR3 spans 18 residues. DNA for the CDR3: TGTGCCAGCAGTTTACCCCACAGGTCCCGTAGCCCTAACTATGGCTACACCTTC. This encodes CASSLPHRSRSPNYGYTF.

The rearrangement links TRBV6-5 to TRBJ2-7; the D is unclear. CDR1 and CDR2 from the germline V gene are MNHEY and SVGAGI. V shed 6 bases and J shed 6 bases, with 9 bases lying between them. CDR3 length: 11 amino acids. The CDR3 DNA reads TGTGCCAGCAGCCCAGGTTCCGAGCAGTACTTC. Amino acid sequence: CASSPGSEQYF.

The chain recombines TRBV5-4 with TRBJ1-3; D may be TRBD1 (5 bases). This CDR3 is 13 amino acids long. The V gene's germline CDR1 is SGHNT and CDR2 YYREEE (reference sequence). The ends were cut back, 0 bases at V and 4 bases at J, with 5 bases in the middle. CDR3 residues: CASSLAGGNTIYF. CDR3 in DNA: TGTGCCAGCAGCTTGGCAGGGGGAAACACCATATATTTT.

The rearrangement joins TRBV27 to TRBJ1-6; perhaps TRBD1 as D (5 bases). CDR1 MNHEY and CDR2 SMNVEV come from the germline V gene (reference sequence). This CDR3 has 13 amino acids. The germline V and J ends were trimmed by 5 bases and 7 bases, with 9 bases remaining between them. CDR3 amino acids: CASSRQLNSPLHF. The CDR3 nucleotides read TGTGCCAGCAGTCGACAGCTAAATTCACCCCTCCACTTT.

This chain's CDR3 is CASSPSGRANNEQFF. The CDR3 coding sequence is TGCGCCAGCAGTCCTAGCGGGAGGGCGAACAATGAGCAGTTCTTC. The V call is TRBV4-1, the J call TRBJ2-1; 12 bases align to TRBD2. The CDR3 loop spans 15 amino acids. With V trimmed by 6 bases and J by 5 bases, 5 bases remained unmatched. Germline CDR1 and CDR2: MGHRA and YSYEKL.

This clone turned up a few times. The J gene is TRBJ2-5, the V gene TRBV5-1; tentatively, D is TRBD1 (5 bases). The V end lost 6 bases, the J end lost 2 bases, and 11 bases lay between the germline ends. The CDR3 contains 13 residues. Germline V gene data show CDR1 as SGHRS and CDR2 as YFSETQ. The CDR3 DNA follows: TGCGCCAGCAACGGACAAGGACAAGAGACCCAGTACTTC. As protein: CASNGQGQETQYF.

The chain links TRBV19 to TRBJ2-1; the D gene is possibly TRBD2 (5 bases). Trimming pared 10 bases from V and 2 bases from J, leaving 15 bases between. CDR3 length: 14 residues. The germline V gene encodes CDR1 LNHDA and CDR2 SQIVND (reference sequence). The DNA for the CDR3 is TGTGCCACCCGATCCCTAGCTCCCTACAATGAGCAGTTCTTC. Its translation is CATRSLAPYNEQFF.

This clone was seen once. CDR3 amino acids: CASSQEGRRGAPGYRGYTF. In DNA form, the CDR3 reads TGCGCCAGCAGCCAAGAAGGTCGTAGGGGCGCTCCCGGCTACAGGGGCTACACCTTC. The J gene is TRBJ1-2, the V gene TRBV4-1, with D perhaps matching TRBD1 (5 bases). This CDR3 has 19 residues. Trimming removed 0 bases from V and 8 bases from J, with 28 bases in between. The germline V gene encodes CDR1 MGHRA and CDR2 YSYEKL.

As DNA, the CDR3 is TGCGCCAGCAGCTCTCTGGCTAGCGGAGTAGCAGATACGCAGTATTTT. It yields the protein CASSSLASGVADTQYF. The V and J genes are TRBV4-3 and TRBJ2-3, with 7 bases matching TRBD2. The germline gives CDR1 LGHNA, CDR2 YSLEER. The CDR3 sequence is 16 residues long. V gave up 5 bases and J gave up 4 bases; unmatched junction bases: 12.